Following are 25 T cell receptor beta chains from one sample sequenced in a study of CD8 T cells in ankylosing spondylitis. Findings of the study overall: Under 10 highly homologous variants formed a TCR beta motif that appeared characteristic of ankylosing spondylitis blood.

Which antigens these TCRs recognize remains unknown. Each CDR3 protein gets one entry after TCRdb re-called the 5' RACE reads with MiXCR. The sample lists roughly 670,000 distinct CDR3 sequences; roughly 19% were seen once. Sequenced: blood, either unsorted or a sorted T cell fraction (not recorded which). These receptors were obtained from a male donor with ankylosing spondylitis.

This clonotype showed up just a few times. V usage is TRBV9 and J usage is TRBJ1-1; no clear D gene. CDR1 and CDR2 from the germline V gene are SGDLS and YYNGEE. The CDR3 length is 12 residues. V gave up 0 bases and J gave up 6 bases, with 6 bases separating them. This CDR3 is CASSVGQSEAFF. The DNA for the CDR3 is TGTGCCAGCAGCGTAGGACAATCTGAAGCTTTCTTT.

V usage is TRBV6-2 or TRBV6-3 and J usage is TRBJ2-1; D remains ambiguous. The V gene's germline CDR1 is MNHEY and CDR2 SVGEGT. The germline V and J ends were trimmed by 6 bases and 8 bases, with 14 bases remaining between them. The CDR3 is 13 residues long. In nucleotides, the CDR3 is TGTGCCAGCAGCCGACCGCCCACGGATGAGCAGTTCTTC. Translated: CASSRPPTDEQFF.

There are many counts of this clonotype. V and J are TRBV2 and TRBJ2-1, with 8 bases aligning to TRBD2. V lost 6 bases to trimming and J lost 0 bases; unmatched junction nucleotides: 10. The CDR3 has 17 amino acids. Germline V gene lookup returns CDR1 SNHLY and CDR2 FYNNEI. The CDR3 DNA follows: TGTGCCAGCAGGCAGGGAACTAGCGGACGCTCCTACAATGAGCAGTTCTTC. This sequence encodes CASRQGTSGRSYNEQFF.

The chain uses TRBV27 and TRBJ2-3; D is possibly TRBD1 (6 bases). V lost 8 bases and J lost 7, with 16 bases in between. CDR1 and CDR2 (germline): MNHEY, SMNVEV (reference sequence). The CDR3 extends over 13 amino acids. DNA for the CDR3: TGTGCCAGCCGTTCACAGGGTATGAATACGCAGTATTTT. This sequence encodes CASRSQGMNTQYF.

The chain uses TRBV4-1 and TRBJ2-3; 7 bases match TRBD2. Germline V CDR1 and CDR2: MGHRA, YSYEKL. Trimming took 0 bases from V and 5 from J; bases not matched to a gene: 11. The CDR3 sequence is 17 residues long. The DNA for the CDR3 is TGCGCCAGCAGCCAAGATCGGGACTACCAACTCAAAGATACGCAGTATTTT. It translates to CASSQDRDYQLKDTQYF.

The table lists this clonotype with a few counts. The J gene is TRBJ2-7, the V gene TRBV5-5; possibly TRBD1 for D (6 bases). CDR3 length: 15 residues. Trimming took off 0 bases at V and 0 bases at J, with 10 bases between the two ends. Germline loops: CDR1 SGHKS, CDR2 YYEKEE (reference sequence). In nucleotides, the CDR3 is TGTGCCAGCAGCTTGGAAGGACAGACCTCCTACGAGCAGTACTTC. This codes for CASSLEGQTSYEQYF. The full variable domain, in which reference TRBV5-5 and TRBJ2-7 provide the parts outside the CDR3, is DAGVTQSPTHLIKTRGQQVTLRCSPISGHKSVSWYQQVLGQGPQFIFQYYEKEERGRGNFPDRFSARQFPNYSSELNVNALLLGDSALYLCASSLEGQTSYEQYFGPGTRLTVT.

This chain connects TRBV7-9 to TRBJ1-4, with unresolved D. Germline V gene data show CDR1 as SEHNR and CDR2 as FQNEAQ (reference sequence). The length of the CDR3 is 14 residues. V lost 5 bases and J lost 7, with 14 bases in between. CDR3 residues: CASSTTVRVEKLFF. Written as DNA, the CDR3 is TGTGCCAGCAGCACAACAGTTCGAGTTGAAAAACTGTTTTTT. Based on the CDR3 plus reference TRBV7-9 and TRBJ1-4, the full variable domain is DTGVSQNPRHKITKRGQNVTFRCDPISEHNRLYWYRQTLGQGPEFLTYFQNEAQLEKSRLLSDRFSAERPKGSFSTLEIQRTEQGDSAMYLCASSTTVRVEKLFFGSGTQLSVL.

This clonotype was counted at least ten times. This chain uses TRBV20-1 with TRBJ2-7; 15 bases are shared with TRBD2. J gave up 5 bases and V 5 bases, and 1 base lay outside the gene matches. The CDR3 sequence is 13 residues long. From germline, CDR1 is DFQATT and CDR2 SNEGSKA (reference sequence). The CDR3 here is CSARTSGRDEQYF. The CDR3, as DNA: TGCAGTGCTCGGACTAGCGGGAGGGACGAGCAGTACTTC.

This clonotype was picked up a small number of times. The V call is TRBV7-9, the J call TRBJ2-5; TRBD1 agrees at 8 bases. Germline CDR1 and CDR2: SEHNR and FQNEAQ (reference sequence). After removal of 5 bases from V and 5 bases from J, the junction contained 10 bases not matched to a gene. This CDR3 region has 15 residues. This CDR3 is CASSPPLGDRETQYF. CDR3 DNA sequence: TGTGCCAGCAGCCCCCCACTTGGGGACAGGGAGACCCAGTACTTC.

This clonotype was picked up many times. This chain joins TRBV7-8 and TRBJ2-1, with TRBD2 matching over 10 bases. The V and J ends lost 2 bases and 7 bases, in that order; junction bases with no gene match: 5. The CDR3 is made up of 15 amino acids. The germline CDR1 and CDR2 sequences are SGHVS and FQNEAQ. The CDR3, as DNA: TGTGCCAGCAGCTTACAGCGGGGGGGCCGGAATGAGCAGTTCTTC. Its translation: CASSLQRGGRNEQFF.

This clonotype was observed at least ten times. CDR3 in amino acids: CSVSGQGAYEQYF. CDR3 in DNA: TGCAGCGTTTCTGGACAGGGGGCCTACGAGCAGTACTTC. The J gene is TRBJ2-7, the V gene TRBV29-1, with TRBD1 identical over 10 bases. In germline, CDR1 is SQVTM, CDR2 ANQGSEA. CDR3 length: 13 residues. J lost 2 bases, V lost 5 bases, and 3 bases had no gene match.

This clonotype was seen ten or more times. J is TRBJ2-7 and V is TRBV3-1; TRBD2 matches at 10 bases. Germline V gene lookup returns CDR1 LGHDT and CDR2 YNNKEL (reference sequence). This CDR3 has 15 amino acids. After removal of 0 bases from V and 6 bases from J, the junction contained 5 bases not matched to a gene. CDR3 in DNA: TGTGCCAGCAGCCAAGATTTAGCGGGAGGCGCCGAGCAGTACTTC. Encoded protein: CASSQDLAGGAEQYF.

The gene calls are TRBV27 and TRBJ2-5, with D possibly TRBD2 on 7 matching bases. CDR3 size: 14 residues. V was shortened by 3 bases and J by 5 bases, with 13 bases between the two germline ends. Per the germline V gene, CDR1 is MNHEY and CDR2 is SMNVEV (reference sequence). In nucleotides, the CDR3 is TGTGCCAGCAGTTTGTTGGGAGGGGGTGAGACCCAGTACTTC. This encodes CASSLLGGGETQYF.

V and J are TRBV6-2 or TRBV6-3 and TRBJ2-2, with D tentatively TRBD2 (6 bases). This CDR3 is built from 14 residues. Germline CDR1 MNHEY, CDR2 SVGEGT. The germline V and J ends were trimmed by 6 bases and 8 bases, with 16 bases remaining between them. CDR3 residues: CASRRTSQGGELFF. CDR3 DNA sequence: TGTGCCAGCAGAAGAACTAGCCAGGGTGGGGAGCTGTTTTTT.

This chain uses TRBV5-1 with TRBJ1-6; perhaps TRBD1 as D (5 bases). CDR3 length equals 15 residues. The germline CDR1 and CDR2 sequences are SGHRS and YFSETQ. V was clipped by 3 bases and J by 7 bases, with 14 bases between them. The CDR3 nucleotides read TGCGCCAGCAGCTGGGCCCCGGGGGAGAATTCACCCCTCCACTTT. It codes for CASSWAPGENSPLHF.

V usage is TRBV7-8 and J usage is TRBJ2-7, with TRBD2 matching 10 bases. Unmatched junction bases numbered 9, after V lost 10 bases and J lost 6 bases. The CDR3 runs 13 residues. CDR1 SGHVS and CDR2 FQNEAQ come from the germline V gene. CDR3 loop: CATKREGFGEQYF. The CDR3 nucleotides are TGTGCCACTAAGCGGGAGGGGTTCGGCGAGCAGTACTTC.

With respect to this clonotype: At one of its ends the junction is not consistent with the germline gene, which may arise from a read error. The chain recombines TRBV12-3 or TRBV12-4 with TRBJ2-1; 9 bases are a match to TRBD1. The CDR3 totals 19 residues. The CDR3 nucleotides are TGTGCCTGCAGTACACCGGGACAGGGCCCCAAGAGCTCCTACAATGAGCAGTTCTTC. Encoded protein: CACSTPGQGPKSSYNEQFF.

V and J are TRBV25-1 and TRBJ2-3; the match to TRBD2 covers 14 bases. The length of the CDR3 is 17 residues. With V trimmed by 7 bases and J by 5 bases, 11 bases remained unmatched. The germline V gene has CDR1 MGHDK and CDR2 SYGVNS. CDR3 DNA: TGTGCCAGCACCAACCTCCCGGGACTAGCGGGGGAAGATACGCAGTATTTT. This encodes CASTNLPGLAGEDTQYF. Combining the CDR3 with reference TRBV25-1 and TRBJ2-3 gives the whole variable domain EADIYQTPRYLVIGTGKKITLECSQTMGHDKMYWYQQDPGMELHLIHYSYGVNSTEKGDLSSESTVSRIRTEHFPLTLESARPSHTSQYLCASTNLPGLAGEDTQYFGPGTRLTVL.

This clonotype was seen a handful of times. This sequence joins TRBV7-9 and TRBJ1-6; 8 bases line up with TRBD1. The germline CDR1 and CDR2 sequences are SEHNR and FQNEAQ (reference sequence). Trimming took 1 base from V and 6 from J; bases not matched to a gene: 5. CDR3 length: 16 residues. CDR3 bases: TGTGCCAGCAGCTTAGGGGCAGGGGGCTCTAATTCACCCCTCCACTTT. Its protein is CASSLGAGGSNSPLHF. Full variable domain (remainder filled in from reference TRBV7-9 and TRBJ1-6): DTGVSQNPRHKITKRGQNVTFRCDPISEHNRLYWYRQTLGQGPEFLTYFQNEAQLEKSRLLSDRFSAERPKGSFSTLEIQRTEQGDSAMYLCASSLGAGGSNSPLHFGNGTRLTVT.

This clonotype was picked up a small number of times. V is TRBV4-1 and J is TRBJ1-1, with unresolved D. The CDR3 has 15 residues. V lost 0 bases to trimming and J lost 5 bases, with 13 bases between them. Germline V gene sequence: CDR1 MGHRA, CDR2 YSYEKL. CDR3 coding DNA: TGCGCCAGCAGCCAAGATTGGTCGGATGGGACTGAAGCTTTCTTT. This gives the protein CASSQDWSDGTEAFF.

J is TRBJ1-5 and V is TRBV20-1, with 9 nucleotides matching TRBD1. Trimming took 6 bases from V and 5 from J; bases not matched to a gene: 5. This CDR3 is 13 amino acids long. Germline V gene lookup returns CDR1 DFQATT and CDR2 SNEGSKA (reference sequence). DNA of the CDR3: TGCAGTGCCCAGACAGGGGGAGATCAGCCCCAGCATTTT. This encodes CSAQTGGDQPQHF.

This chain connects TRBV29-1 to TRBJ1-1; D is ambiguous. Trimming removed 5 bases at V and 7 bases at J, with 17 bases between. CDR1 and CDR2 (germline): SQVTM, ANQGSEA. The CDR3 extends over 13 amino acids. For the CDR3, the DNA is TGCAGCGTTCTCCATCGTCGGGCCGATGAAGCTTTCTTT. This gives the protein CSVLHRRADEAFF.

This clonotype was picked up a small number of times. The V gene is TRBV20-1, the J gene TRBJ2-1; D call uncertain. V lost 6 bases, J lost 2 bases, and 11 bases lay in between. CDR1 is DFQATT and CDR2 is SNEGSKA in the germline V gene (reference sequence). This CDR3 is 13 amino acids long. CDR3 in amino acids: CSADPEPYNEQFF. CDR3 DNA: TGCAGTGCGGACCCAGAACCCTACAATGAGCAGTTCTTC.

This clonotype was seen only a few times. The rearrangement links TRBV9 to TRBJ1-5; 9 bases line up with TRBD1. With 4 bases clipped from V and 2 bases from J, the junction kept 16 bases outside the gene matches. The CDR3 runs to 19 residues. Per the germline V gene, CDR1 is SGDLS and CDR2 is YYNGEE. The CDR3 DNA is TGTGCCAGCAGCAAGGGACAGGGAACAATAGGGGGACGCAATCAGCCCCAGCATTTT. Amino acid sequence: CASSKGQGTIGGRNQPQHF.

V usage is TRBV4-3 and J usage is TRBJ2-2, with D perhaps given as TRBD1 or TRBD2 (5 bases each). CDR1 LGHNA and CDR2 YSLEER come from the germline V gene. V was trimmed by 0 bases and J by 4 bases, leaving 15 bases between them. This CDR3 spans 17 amino acids. In DNA form, the CDR3 reads TGCGCCAGCAGCCAAGAGTCTAGCCGAGACAGCACCGGGGAGCTGTTTTTT. As protein: CASSQESSRDSTGELFF.